A single sample gave rise to the 17 T cell receptor beta chains below, sequenced in a study of T-cell memory formation after mild COVID-19. Using its own MiXCR run on the 5' RACE reads, TCRdb lists one record per CDR3 protein. The sample contains approximately 480,000 distinct CDR3 sequences, 18% of which appear only once. The sample taken for sequencing was PBMCs or a T cell subset sorted from them (not recorded which). Receptor source: an adult woman who had mild COVID-19 (a few samples of this study predate the infection). Cell type and time point are not known.

V usage is TRBV12-3 or TRBV12-4 and J usage is TRBJ2-1, with TRBD2 identical over 13 bases. This CDR3 region has 15 residues. Unmatched junction bases numbered 5, after V lost 5 bases and J lost 7 bases. CDR3 residues: CASSILAGGRNEQFF. In DNA form, the CDR3 reads TGTGCCAGCAGTATACTAGCGGGAGGGAGGAATGAGCAGTTCTTC.

The V call is TRBV12-3 or TRBV12-4, the J call TRBJ2-1; 9 bases align to TRBD2. V lost 5 bases, J lost 3 bases, and 5 bases stayed unmatched. The CDR3 contains 15 residues. This CDR3 is CASSGSSGSYNEQFF. The CDR3 bases are TGTGCCAGCAGTGGAAGTAGCGGGAGCTACAATGAGCAGTTCTTC.

This clonotype was detected ten times or more. The chain recombines TRBV7-9 with TRBJ2-5; D is perhaps TRBD1 or TRBD2 (5 bases each). The CDR3 totals 11 residues. Germline CDR1 reads SEHNR; CDR2 reads FQNEAQ (reference sequence). V lost 8 bases and J 5 bases, leaving 9 bases between the germline ends. The DNA of the CDR3 is TGTGCCAGCGGCAGGGACGAGACCCAGTACTTC. Encoded protein: CASGRDETQYF. Full variable domain (outside the CDR3, taken from reference TRBV7-9 and TRBJ2-5): DTGVSQNPRHKITKRGQNVTFRCDPISEHNRLYWYRQTLGQGPEFLTYFQNEAQLEKSRLLSDRFSAERPKGSFSTLEIQRTEQGDSAMYLCASGRDETQYFGPGTRLLVL.

The genes are TRBV2 and TRBJ1-4, with 9 bases aligning to TRBD1. The CDR3 consists of 15 residues. Per the germline V gene, CDR1 is SNHLY and CDR2 is FYNNEI. The J segment lost 6 bases and the V segment lost 6 bases, leaving 8 bases of the junction unmatched. This CDR3 reads CASSQIQGAYEKLFF. Written as DNA, the CDR3 is TGTGCCAGCAGCCAGATACAGGGGGCGTATGAAAAACTGTTTTTT.

This clonotype was picked up a small number of times. This chain joins TRBV7-8 and TRBJ2-2; TRBD1 matches at 7 bases. V shed 3 bases, J shed 5 bases, and the junction held 6 bases outside the gene matches. CDR1 is SGHVS, CDR2 FQNEAQ, per germline. The CDR3 consists of 15 residues. The DNA of the CDR3 is TGTGCCAGCAGCTTCCGACAGGGCCCGACCGGGGAGCTGTTTTTT. This sequence encodes CASSFRQGPTGELFF.

The chain couples TRBV4-3 to TRBJ2-3, with TRBD1 matching 10 bases. The CDR3 is made up of 16 amino acids. CDR1 is LGHNA and CDR2 is YSLEER in the germline V gene. Losses at the gene ends were 0 bases for V and 6 bases for J; bases not matched to a gene: 6. CDR3 residues: CASSQERTGGYDTQYF. CDR3 nucleotides: TGCGCCAGCAGCCAAGAGAGGACAGGGGGTTATGATACGCAGTATTTT.

This clonotype was detected a few times. The rearrangement links TRBV20-1 to TRBJ2-3, with 10 bases aligning to TRBD2. The length of the CDR3 is 16 residues. From germline, CDR1 is DFQATT and CDR2 SNEGSKA (reference sequence). Trimming took 0 bases from V and 0 from J; bases not matched to a gene: 3. The CDR3, as DNA: TGCAGTGCTAGAGATCCAGCGGGAGGGAGCACAGATACGCAGTATTTT. This codes for CSARDPAGGSTDTQYF.

This clonotype came up a few times. This chain links TRBV21-1 with TRBJ2-1. TRBV21-1 is a listed pseudogene. The CDR3 totals 14 residues. The CDR3 coding sequence is TGTGCCAGCAGCAAAGCAGGAAAGTTCAATGAGCAGTTCTTC. It translates to CASSKAGKFNEQFF.

V gene TRBV14 combines with J gene TRBJ2-1; D may be TRBD2 (7 bases). The CDR3 sequence is 14 residues long. Germline lookup yields CDR1 SGHDN and CDR2 FVKESK. The germline V and J ends were trimmed by 3 bases and 7 bases, with 13 bases remaining between them. DNA for the CDR3: TGTGCCAGCAGCCAGGGGGGAGGGGGAAATGAGCAGTTCTTC. It encodes CASSQGGGGNEQFF.

V and J are TRBV6-6 and TRBJ2-5; tentatively, D is TRBD2 (5 bases). Germline CDR1 MNHNY, CDR2 SVGAGI (reference sequence). V lost 2 bases and J lost 2, with 12 bases in between. CDR3 length: 15 amino acids. As DNA, the CDR3 is TGTGCCAGCAGTTACCCTGGACTTTCTCAAGAGACCCAGTACTTC. As protein: CASSYPGLSQETQYF.

The chain employs TRBV12-3 or TRBV12-4 and TRBJ1-1; D call uncertain. This CDR3 has 12 amino acids. Trimming left V 6 bases short and J 2 bases short, with 7 bases between. The CDR3 DNA sequence: TGTGCCAGCAGGAGAGGTAACACTGAAGCTTTCTTT. As protein: CASRRGNTEAFF.

This clonotype was seen a handful of times. The gene calls are TRBV5-1 and TRBJ2-3, with 13 nucleotides matching TRBD2. The germline V gene has CDR1 SGHRS and CDR2 YFSETQ. Trimming took 0 bases from V and 6 from J; bases not matched to a gene: 1. This CDR3 spans 15 amino acids. Here the CDR3 reads CASSLETSGGDTQYF. CDR3 coding DNA: TGCGCCAGCAGCTTGGAGACTAGCGGGGGGGATACGCAGTATTTT.

This clonotype has more than one count but fewer than ten. This chain uses TRBV11-2 with TRBJ2-3; 8 bases align to TRBD2. Losses at the gene ends were 5 bases for V and 5 bases for J; bases not matched to a gene: 12. Germline CDR1 SGHAT, CDR2 FQNNGV. CDR3 length: 16 residues. CDR3 DNA sequence: TGTGCCAGCAGCCGGGGACTAGTCATAGTAGGAGATACGCAGTATTTT. Its translation is CASSRGLVIVGDTQYF.

This clonotype came up a few times. J is TRBJ2-1 and V is TRBV20-1, with TRBD1 matching over 8 bases. The CDR3 loop spans 15 amino acids. Germline-derived CDR1 and CDR2 are DFQATT and SNEGSKA (reference sequence). Unmatched junction bases numbered 7, after V lost 6 bases and J lost 0 bases. The CDR3 loop is CSARQGASSYNEQFF. CDR3 DNA sequence: TGCAGTGCCAGGCAGGGGGCGAGCTCCTACAATGAGCAGTTCTTC.

This clonotype has only a few counts. The chain has TRBV3-1 and TRBJ2-3; the match to TRBD2 covers 9 bases. Germline V CDR1 and CDR2: LGHDT, YNNKEL (reference sequence). This CDR3 is 15 amino acids long. Unmatched junction bases numbered 1, after V lost 2 bases and J lost 1 base. In DNA form, the CDR3 reads TGTGCCAGCAGCCAATGGACTAGCGGCACAGATACGCAGTATTTT. Residues: CASSQWTSGTDTQYF.

The V and J genes are TRBV29-1 and TRBJ2-3, with D unresolved. Germline V gene sequence: CDR1 SQVTM, CDR2 ANQGSEA. V was pared by 5 bases and J by 0 bases, with 6 bases between. The CDR3 spans 12 residues. The CDR3 nucleotides are TGCAGCGTTTGTCCTAGCACAGATACGCAGTATTTT. Translation gives CSVCPSTDTQYF.

This chain uses TRBV6-2 or TRBV6-3 with TRBJ2-2; TRBD1 is a possible D gene (6 bases). Trimming pared 7 bases from V and 1 base from J, leaving 22 bases between. The CDR3 is 18 amino acids. Germline V gene lookup returns CDR1 MNHEY and CDR2 SVGEGT. As DNA, the CDR3 is TGTGCCAGCAAAAGGAGACAGGAGGTGTACCAGAACACCGGGGAGCTGTTTTTT. Encoded protein: CASKRRQEVYQNTGELFF.